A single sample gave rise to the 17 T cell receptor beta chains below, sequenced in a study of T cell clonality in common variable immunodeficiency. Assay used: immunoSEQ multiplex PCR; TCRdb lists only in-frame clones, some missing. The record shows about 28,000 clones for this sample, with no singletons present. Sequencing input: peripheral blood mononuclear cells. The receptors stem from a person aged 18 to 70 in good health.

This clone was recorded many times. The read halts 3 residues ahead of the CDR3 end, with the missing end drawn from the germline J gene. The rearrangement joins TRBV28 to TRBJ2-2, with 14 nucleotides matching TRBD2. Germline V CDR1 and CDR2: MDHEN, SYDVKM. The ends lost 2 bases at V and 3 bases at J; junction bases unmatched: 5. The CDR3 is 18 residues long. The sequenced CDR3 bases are TGTGCCAGCAGTTTAAGGGGACTAGCGGGGGCACACACCGGGGAG. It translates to CASSLRGLAGAHTGE. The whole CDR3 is CASSLRGLAGAHTGELFF.

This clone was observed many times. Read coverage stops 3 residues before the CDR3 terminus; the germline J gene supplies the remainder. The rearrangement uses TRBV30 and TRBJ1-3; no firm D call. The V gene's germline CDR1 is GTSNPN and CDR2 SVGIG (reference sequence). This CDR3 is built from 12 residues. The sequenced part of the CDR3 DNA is TGTGCCTGGAGTGTAAGGGCACAGCTC. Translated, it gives CAWSVRAQL. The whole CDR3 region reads CAWSVRAQLIYF.

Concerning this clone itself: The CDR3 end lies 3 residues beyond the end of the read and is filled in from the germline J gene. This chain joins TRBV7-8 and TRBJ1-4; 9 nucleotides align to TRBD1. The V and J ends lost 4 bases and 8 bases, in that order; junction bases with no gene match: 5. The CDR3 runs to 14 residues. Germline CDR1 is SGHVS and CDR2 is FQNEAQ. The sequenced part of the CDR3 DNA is TGTGCCAGCAGCTCAGGGACAGGGAAGGAAAAA. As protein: CASSSGTGKEK. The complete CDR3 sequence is CASSSGTGKEKLFF.

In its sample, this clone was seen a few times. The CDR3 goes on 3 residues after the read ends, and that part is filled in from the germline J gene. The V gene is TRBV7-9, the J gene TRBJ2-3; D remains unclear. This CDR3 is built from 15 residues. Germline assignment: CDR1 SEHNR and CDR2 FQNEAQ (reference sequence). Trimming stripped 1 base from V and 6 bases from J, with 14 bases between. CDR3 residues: CASSLGSLAEDTQYF. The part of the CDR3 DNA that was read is TGTGCCAGCAGCTTAGGGTCCCTTGCGGAGGATACG. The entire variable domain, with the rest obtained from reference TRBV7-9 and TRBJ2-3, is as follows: DTGVSQNPRHKITKRGQNVTFRCDPISEHNRLYWYRQTLGQGPEFLTYFQNEAQLEKSRLLSDRFSAERPKGSFSTLEIQRTEQGDSAMYLCASSLGSLAEDTQYFGPGTRLTVL.

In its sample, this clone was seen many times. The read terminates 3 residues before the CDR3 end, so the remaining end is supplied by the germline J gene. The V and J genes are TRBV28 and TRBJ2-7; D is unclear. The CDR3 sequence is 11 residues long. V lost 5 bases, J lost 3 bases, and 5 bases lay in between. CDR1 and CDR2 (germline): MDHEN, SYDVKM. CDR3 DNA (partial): TGTGCCAGCAGTCCAAACTACGAG. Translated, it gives CASSPNYE. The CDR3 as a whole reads CASSPNYEQYF.

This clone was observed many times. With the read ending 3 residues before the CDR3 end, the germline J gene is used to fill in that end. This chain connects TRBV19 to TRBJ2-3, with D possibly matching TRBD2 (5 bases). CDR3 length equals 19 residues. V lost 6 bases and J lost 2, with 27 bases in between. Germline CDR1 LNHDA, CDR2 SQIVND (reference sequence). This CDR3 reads CASSGVIAPRLRSTDTQYF. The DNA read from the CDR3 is TGTGCCAGTAGCGGAGTTATAGCGCCTCGTCTCCGATCCACAGATACG.

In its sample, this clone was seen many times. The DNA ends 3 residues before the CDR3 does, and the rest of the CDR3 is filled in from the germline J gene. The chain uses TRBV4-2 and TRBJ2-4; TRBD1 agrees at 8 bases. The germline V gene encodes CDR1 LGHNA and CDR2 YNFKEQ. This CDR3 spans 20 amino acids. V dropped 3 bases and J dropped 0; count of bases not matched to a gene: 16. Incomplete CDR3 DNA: TGTGCCAGCAGCCAGAAAAGGACAGGGAGCCCTTCATTAGCCAAAAACATT. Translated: CASSQKRTGSPSLAKNI. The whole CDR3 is CASSQKRTGSPSLAKNIQYF.

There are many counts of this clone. CDR3 DNA, as far as it was read: TGTGCCTGGAGCGGTCAGGGTGGC. Translating gives CAWSGQGG. The entire CDR3 sequence reads CAWSGQGGYTF. J is TRBJ1-2 and V is TRBV30, with D possibly TRBD1 on 5 matching bases. The read finishes 3 residues shy of the CDR3 end, and the germline J gene is used to complete it. Trimming removed 3 bases at V and 7 bases at J, with 9 bases between. The CDR3 runs to 11 residues. The germline V gene has CDR1 GTSNPN and CDR2 SVGIG (reference sequence).

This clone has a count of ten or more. CDR3 loop: CSARKPGQVYEQYF. CDR3 DNA, as far as it was read: TGCAGTGCTAGGAAACCGGGACAGGTCTACGAG. The rearrangement uses TRBV20-1 and TRBJ2-7; TRBD1 matches 8 bases. The CDR3 end falls 3 residues outside the read, so it is completed with the germline J gene. Looked up from germline, CDR1 is DFQATT and CDR2 is SNEGSKA (reference sequence). The CDR3 loop spans 14 amino acids. The J segment lost 3 bases and the V segment lost 3 bases, leaving 7 bases of the junction unmatched.

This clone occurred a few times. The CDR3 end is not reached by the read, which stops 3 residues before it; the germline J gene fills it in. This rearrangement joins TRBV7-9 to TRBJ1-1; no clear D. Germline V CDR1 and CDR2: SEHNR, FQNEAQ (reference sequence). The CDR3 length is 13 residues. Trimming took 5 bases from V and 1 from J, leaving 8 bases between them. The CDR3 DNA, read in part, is TGTGCCAGCAGCCGCCGGTGGAACACTGAA. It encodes CASSRRWNTE. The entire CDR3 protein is CASSRRWNTEAFF.

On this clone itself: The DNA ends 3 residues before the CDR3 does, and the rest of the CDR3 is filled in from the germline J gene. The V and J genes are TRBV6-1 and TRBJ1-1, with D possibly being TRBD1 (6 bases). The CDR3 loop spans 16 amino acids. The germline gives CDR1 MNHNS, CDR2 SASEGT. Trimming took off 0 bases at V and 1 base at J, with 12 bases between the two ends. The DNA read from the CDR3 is TGTGCCAGCAGTGAAGCACAGGGACTATGGAACACTGAA. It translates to CASSEAQGLWNTE. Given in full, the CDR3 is CASSEAQGLWNTEAFF.

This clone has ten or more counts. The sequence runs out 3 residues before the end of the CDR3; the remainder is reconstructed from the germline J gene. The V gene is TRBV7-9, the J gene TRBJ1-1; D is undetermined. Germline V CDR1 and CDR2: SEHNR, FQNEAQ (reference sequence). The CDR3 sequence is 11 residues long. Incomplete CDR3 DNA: TGTGCCAGCAGCCCGTCCTCCAGT. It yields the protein CASSPSSS. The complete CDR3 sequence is CASSPSSSAFF. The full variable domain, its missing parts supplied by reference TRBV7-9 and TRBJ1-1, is DTGVSQNPRHKITKRGQNVTFRCDPISEHNRLYWYRQTLGQGPEFLTYFQNEAQLEKSRLLSDRFSAERPKGSFSTLEIQRTEQGDSAMYLCASSPSSSAFFGQGTRLTVV.

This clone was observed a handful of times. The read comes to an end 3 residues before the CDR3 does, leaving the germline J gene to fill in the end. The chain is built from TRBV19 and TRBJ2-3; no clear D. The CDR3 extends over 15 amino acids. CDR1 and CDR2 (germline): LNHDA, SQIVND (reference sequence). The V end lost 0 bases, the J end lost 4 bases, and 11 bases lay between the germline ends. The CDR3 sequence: CASSIDPSLSDTQYF. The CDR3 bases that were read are TGTGCCAGTAGTATAGATCCCTCCTTATCAGATACG.

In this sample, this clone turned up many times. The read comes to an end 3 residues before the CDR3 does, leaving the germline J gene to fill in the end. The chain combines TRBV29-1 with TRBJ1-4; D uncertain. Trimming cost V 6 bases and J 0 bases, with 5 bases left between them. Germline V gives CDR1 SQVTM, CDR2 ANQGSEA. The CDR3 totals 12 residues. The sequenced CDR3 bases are TGCAGCGTCGTTTCAACTAATGAAAAA. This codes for CSVVSTNEK. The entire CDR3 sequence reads CSVVSTNEKLFF.

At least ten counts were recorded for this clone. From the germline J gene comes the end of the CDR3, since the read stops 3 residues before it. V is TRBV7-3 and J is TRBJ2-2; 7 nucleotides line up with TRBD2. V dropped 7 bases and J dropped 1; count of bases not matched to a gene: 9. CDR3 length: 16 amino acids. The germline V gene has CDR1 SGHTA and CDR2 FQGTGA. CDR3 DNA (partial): TGTGCCAGCACCAGCGATGGGGGGGGGAACACCGGGGAG. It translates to CASTSDGGGNTGE. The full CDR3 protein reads CASTSDGGGNTGELFF.

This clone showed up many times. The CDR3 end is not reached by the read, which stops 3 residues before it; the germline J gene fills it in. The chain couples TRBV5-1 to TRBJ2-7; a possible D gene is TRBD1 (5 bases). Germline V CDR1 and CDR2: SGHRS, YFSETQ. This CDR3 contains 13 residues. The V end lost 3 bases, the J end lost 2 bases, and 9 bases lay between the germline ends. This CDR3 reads CASSSRVAYEQYF. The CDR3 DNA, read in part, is TGCGCCAGCAGCTCCAGGGTGGCCTACGAG.

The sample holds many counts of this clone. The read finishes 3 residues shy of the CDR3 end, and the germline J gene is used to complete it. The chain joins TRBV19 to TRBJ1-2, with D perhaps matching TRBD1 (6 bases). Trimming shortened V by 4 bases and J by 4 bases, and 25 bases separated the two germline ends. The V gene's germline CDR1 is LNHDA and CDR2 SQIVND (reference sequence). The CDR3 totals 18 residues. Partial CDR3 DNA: TGTGCCAGTAGTAGCCTGTACTTACAGGGCCCCGAGGGCTATGGC. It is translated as CASSSLYLQGPEGYG. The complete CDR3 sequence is CASSSLYLQGPEGYGYTF.